The next 32 T cell receptor beta chains were all read from a single sample in a study of post-analysis software for immune sequencing data. The study's findings and limits: TRBV5-6, TRBV5-1 and TRBV20-1 belonged to a set of a handful of TRBV segments that were more frequent in patients than controls.

No antigen is known for these receptors. Unique molecular identifiers were built into the TCR beta cDNA libraries. MiXCR, run by TCRdb on the PCR reads, gives a single entry per CDR3 protein. Among about 760,000 distinct CDR3 sequences listed, roughly 27% were seen once. Sequenced material: blood. The receptors originated from a girl between 10 and 17 years old with multiple sclerosis.

This clonotype appeared a few times. The V gene is TRBV6-5, the J gene TRBJ1-4; D may be TRBD1 (5 bases). In germline, CDR1 is MNHEY, CDR2 SVGAGI. This CDR3 contains 15 residues. The V end was cut by 5 bases, the J end by 7 bases, with 17 bases between. In DNA form, the CDR3 reads TGTGCCAGCAGTAGAGACAGTGCCAGAGGTGAAAAACTGTTTTTT. Translation gives CASSRDSARGEKLFF.

V usage is TRBV7-9 and J usage is TRBJ2-1, with 11 bases aligning to TRBD1. Trimming at V came to 1 base and at J to 9 bases, leaving 5 bases not matched to a gene. Germline loops: CDR1 SEHNR, CDR2 FQNEAQ (reference sequence). The CDR3 length is 15 residues. CDR3 residues: CASSLGRTGGGEQFF. In DNA, the CDR3 is TGTGCCAGCAGCTTAGGCCGGACAGGGGGCGGTGAGCAGTTCTTC.

CDR3 bases: TGCGCCAGCAGCTTGGGACTAGCGGGGGGTTCGGCAGATACGCAGTATTTT. Translation gives CASSLGLAGGSADTQYF. J is TRBJ2-3 and V is TRBV5-1, with 13 bases aligning to TRBD2. The ends lost 0 bases at V and 4 bases at J; junction bases unmatched: 5. Germline V gene sequence: CDR1 SGHRS, CDR2 YFSETQ. The CDR3 contains 17 residues.

The chain recombines TRBV7-8 with TRBJ2-1; D is possibly TRBD2 (6 bases). V was shortened by 2 bases and J by 0 bases, with 14 bases between the two germline ends. Germline CDR1 and CDR2: SGHVS and FQNEAQ. The CDR3 extends over 17 amino acids. CDR3 amino acids: CASSLRSGLSSYNEQFF. As DNA, the CDR3 is TGTGCCAGCAGCTTAAGAAGCGGGCTAAGCTCCTACAATGAGCAGTTCTTC.

CDR3: CASSQDPSGGETQYF. DNA of the CDR3: TGTGCCAGCAGCCAAGATCCTAGCGGGGGTGAGACCCAGTACTTC. The gene calls are TRBV3-1 and TRBJ2-5; 10 positions agree with TRBD2. CDR1 is LGHDT, CDR2 YNNKEL, per germline (reference sequence). This CDR3 spans 15 amino acids. Losses at the gene ends were 0 bases for V and 5 bases for J; bases not matched to a gene: 3.

The rearrangement joins TRBV29-1 to TRBJ2-7; perhaps TRBD1 as D (5 bases). The CDR3 is made up of 12 amino acids. The V end lost 4 bases, the J end lost 5 bases, and 12 bases lay between the germline ends. CDR1 and CDR2 from the germline V gene are SQVTM and ANQGSEA. As DNA, the CDR3 is TGCAGCGTTGTCAGGGCGAACGACGAGCAGTACTTC. As protein: CSVVRANDEQYF.

The chain employs TRBV24-1 and TRBJ2-2; D is unclear. V dropped 3 bases and J dropped 1 base, with 5 bases sitting between them. The germline V gene encodes CDR1 KGHDR and CDR2 SFDVKD. This CDR3 spans 14 amino acids. The CDR3 region is CATSDGMNTGELFF. The CDR3 nucleotides are TGTGCCACCAGTGATGGGATGAACACCGGGGAGCTGTTTTTT.

The CDR3 reads CSVGQSGTDTQYF. The CDR3 DNA reads TGCAGCGTTGGCCAAAGCGGGACAGATACGCAGTATTTT. J is TRBJ2-3 and V is TRBV29-1; a possible D gene is TRBD2 (6 bases). Per germline, CDR1 SQVTM and CDR2 ANQGSEA. The V end was cut by 4 bases, the J end by 3 bases, with 11 bases between. This CDR3 contains 13 residues.

V and J are TRBV7-9 and TRBJ1-4; D is undetermined. CDR3 length equals 13 residues. Germline V gene data show CDR1 as SEHNR and CDR2 as FQNEAQ (reference sequence). With 5 bases removed from V and 5 bases from J, the gap between germline ends came to 9 bases. This CDR3 reads CASSARLNEKLFF. CDR3 nucleotide sequence: TGTGCCAGCAGCGCCAGGTTAAATGAAAAACTGTTTTTT.

This clonotype occurred a few times. The chain links TRBV7-2 to TRBJ2-7; D perhaps matches TRBD1 (5 bases). Per the germline V gene, CDR1 is SGHTA and CDR2 is FQGNSA. Trimming shortened V by 1 base and J by 3 bases, and 10 bases separated the two germline ends. This CDR3 has 14 residues. The CDR3 reads CASSLEAGYYEQYF. The CDR3 nucleotides read TGTGCCAGCAGCTTAGAGGCAGGGTACTACGAGCAGTACTTC.

This clonotype appeared a few times. The chain couples TRBV12-3 or TRBV12-4 to TRBJ2-3, with TRBD2 matching over 15 bases. V gave up 7 bases and J gave up 7 bases; unmatched junction bases: 12. CDR3 length: 17 residues. CDR3 region: CASTTPGLAGGGYTQYF. CDR3 DNA: TGTGCCAGCACCACGCCGGGACTAGCGGGAGGAGGATATACGCAGTATTTT.

This clonotype was picked up a small number of times. This chain connects TRBV10-3 to TRBJ2-5; 7 positions agree with TRBD2. J gave up 4 bases and V 8 bases, and 7 bases lay outside the gene matches. The CDR3 loop spans 13 amino acids. Per germline, CDR1 ENHRY and CDR2 SYGVKD. The chain's CDR3 is CAIAGGGRETQYF. The CDR3 nucleotides are TGTGCCATCGCAGGCGGGGGACGAGAGACCCAGTACTTC.

There are many counts of this clonotype. The chain links TRBV4-2 to TRBJ2-3; D unclear. The CDR3 contains 16 residues. Germline V gene lookup returns CDR1 LGHNA and CDR2 YNFKEQ. V shed 1 base and J shed 4 bases, with 15 bases lying between them. The CDR3 sequence: CASSQVRSDGADTQYF. In DNA, the CDR3 is TGTGCCAGCAGCCAAGTTAGGAGCGATGGCGCAGATACGCAGTATTTT.

This clonotype was seen only a few times. The chain uses TRBV6-1 and TRBJ1-5; no reliable D call. V was clipped by 9 bases and J by 6 bases, with 12 bases between them. The length of the CDR3 is 12 residues. The germline V gene has CDR1 MNHNS and CDR2 SASEGT. The CDR3, as DNA: TGTGCCAGTCGGGTCCGTGGTCAGCCCCAGCATTTT. Translating it yields CASRVRGQPQHF.

The chain employs TRBV28 and TRBJ2-3; no reliable D call. The CDR3 sequence is 14 residues long. CDR1 is MDHEN, CDR2 SYDVKM, per germline. Trimming took 7 bases from V and 6 from J, leaving 17 bases between them. The CDR3 coding sequence is TGTGCCAGCACCTTAGAGACGGCACGTGATACGCAGTATTTT. It encodes CASTLETARDTQYF.

This clonotype came up a few times. The chain recombines TRBV7-6 with TRBJ2-1; 11 bases agree with TRBD2. Germline V gives CDR1 SGHVS, CDR2 FNYEAQ. J gave up 9 bases and V 0 bases, and 4 bases lay outside the gene matches. The CDR3 sequence is 15 residues long. The CDR3: CASSLATSGVGEQFF. The DNA of the CDR3 is TGTGCCAGCAGCTTAGCGACTAGCGGGGTTGGTGAGCAGTTCTTC. The variable domain in full, with the rest retrieved from reference TRBV7-6 and TRBJ2-1, is GAGVSQSPRYKVTKRGQDVALRCDPISGHVSLYWYRQALGQGPEFLTYFNYEAQQDKSGLPNDRFSAERPEGSISTLTIQRTEQRDSAMYRCASSLATSGVGEQFFGPGTRLTVL.

This clonotype was found a few times. The chain employs TRBV11-2 and TRBJ2-4; TRBD2 aligns across 10 bases. V was clipped by 5 bases and J by 0 bases; unmatched bases: 13. This CDR3 comprises 19 residues. Germline V gene sequence: CDR1 SGHAT, CDR2 FQNNGV. Written as DNA, the CDR3 is TGTGCCAGCAGCCAGCGAATAGCGGGGGGACATCTAGCCAAAAACATTCAGTACTTC. It encodes CASSQRIAGGHLAKNIQYF.

The chain recombines TRBV10-3 with TRBJ1-1; D uncertain. CDR3 length equals 16 residues. The V gene lost 7 bases and the J gene lost 0 bases, with 18 bases spanning the gap. From germline, CDR1 is ENHRY and CDR2 SYGVKD. CDR3 sequence (DNA): TGTGCCATCACCGAGGTTCCCGCCTACATGAACACTGAAGCTTTCTTT. Encoded protein: CAITEVPAYMNTEAFF.

The rearrangement links TRBV9 to TRBJ2-7, with D possibly matching TRBD2 (6 bases). CDR1 is SGDLS and CDR2 is YYNGEE in the germline V gene. The CDR3 totals 14 residues. Trimming left V 3 bases short and J 4 bases short, with 14 bases between. The CDR3 bases are TGTGCCAGCAGCGGTCGGGCGGGACCATACGAGCAGTACTTC. Encoded protein: CASSGRAGPYEQYF.

V is TRBV3-1 and J is TRBJ2-3, with 13 positions matching TRBD2. V shed 4 bases, J shed 6 bases, and the junction held 7 bases outside the gene matches. The CDR3 runs to 16 residues. Germline V gene data show CDR1 as LGHDT and CDR2 as YNNKEL (reference sequence). CDR3 region: CASSRTSGGRADTQYF. The CDR3 nucleotides read TGTGCCAGCAGCCGGACTAGCGGGGGAAGGGCTGATACGCAGTATTTT.

The genes are TRBV18 and TRBJ2-7; 9 nucleotides match TRBD1. The V gene end was trimmed by 6 bases and the J gene end by 0 bases; junction bases not matched to a gene: 6. The CDR3 spans 15 residues. Germline values: CDR1 KGHSH, CDR2 LQKENI. CDR3 region: CASSPDRGSSYEQYF. In nucleotides, the CDR3 is TGTGCCAGCTCCCCTGACAGGGGGAGCTCCTACGAGCAGTACTTC.

A few counts support this clonotype. V and J are TRBV11-2 and TRBJ2-1; D not resolved. The CDR3 contains 15 residues. The V end lost 4 bases, the J end lost 0 bases, and 10 bases lay between the germline ends. The germline V gene has CDR1 SGHAT and CDR2 FQNNGV. CDR3 sequence (DNA): TGTGCCAGCAGCTCAAAGTTAAGCTCCTACAATGAGCAGTTCTTC. It specifies CASSSKLSSYNEQFF.

The chain carries TRBV20-1 and TRBJ2-3, with D possibly matching TRBD2 (5 bases). Germline values: CDR1 DFQATT, CDR2 SNEGSKA (reference sequence). Trimming left V 3 bases short and J 4 bases short, with 11 bases between. CDR3 length equals 13 residues. The CDR3 region is CSASSERADTQYF. CDR3 bases: TGCAGTGCTAGTTCCGAGAGGGCAGATACGCAGTATTTT.

The V and J genes are TRBV6-2 or TRBV6-3 and TRBJ1-2; D may be TRBD1 (5 bases). Trimming took off 4 bases at V and 2 bases at J, with 14 bases between the two ends. CDR3 size: 15 residues. CDR1 is MNHEY and CDR2 is SVGEGT in the germline V gene. In DNA form, the CDR3 reads TGTGCCAGCAGTTTCTACCGGGACGGCAACTATGGCTACACCTTC. As protein: CASSFYRDGNYGYTF.

This clonotype was observed at least ten times. This chain connects TRBV5-1 to TRBJ2-3; the D call may be TRBD1 or TRBD2 (5 bases each). Trimming shortened V by 4 bases and J by 3 bases, and 15 bases separated the two germline ends. CDR1 SGHRS and CDR2 YFSETQ come from the germline V gene. This CDR3 has 15 residues. The CDR3 DNA reads TGCGCCAGCAGCACCCCGGGACCCGGTACAGATACGCAGTATTTT. Translating gives CASSTPGPGTDTQYF.

CDR3 nucleotides: TGTGCCAGCAGTGACTGGGCAGGCGTTAGCACAGATACGCAGTATTTT. Its translation: CASSDWAGVSTDTQYF. The chain recombines TRBV25-1 with TRBJ2-3; D is unclear. This CDR3 is 16 amino acids long. Germline loops: CDR1 MGHDK, CDR2 SYGVNS. V was pared by 3 bases and J by 0 bases, with 13 bases between. Filled out from reference TRBV25-1 and TRBJ2-3, the complete variable domain reads EADIYQTPRYLVIGTGKKITLECSQTMGHDKMYWYQQDPGMELHLIHYSYGVNSTEKGDLSSESTVSRIRTEHFPLTLESARPSHTSQYLCASSDWAGVSTDTQYFGPGTRLTVL.

Concerning this clonotype: A clone one base away is much larger, so this may be a read error. The chain has TRBV27 and TRBJ2-7, with 7 nucleotides matching TRBD2. The CDR3 runs 13 residues. CDR1 is MNHEY, CDR2 SMNVEV, per germline (reference sequence). For the CDR3, the DNA is TGTGCCAGCAGCCGGGACTACTCCTACGAGCGGTACTTC. This gives the protein CASSRDYSYERYF.

This chain uses TRBV9 with TRBJ1-5; D gene uncertain. The CDR3 runs 14 residues. Germline CDR1 is SGDLS and CDR2 is YYNGEE. Deletions cut 0 bases from V and 4 bases from J, with 8 bases between. CDR3 in DNA: TGTGCCAGCAGCGTAGGGGAGGATAATCAGCCCCAGCATTTT. It codes for CASSVGEDNQPQHF.

For this clonotype: One base away lies a much larger clone, so this may be a sequencing read error. The V gene is TRBV20-1, the J gene TRBJ2-3; no clear D. The germline CDR1 and CDR2 sequences are DFQATT and SNEGSKA (reference sequence). V was clipped by 5 bases and J by 0 bases, with 15 bases between them. The CDR3 sequence is 15 residues long. The CDR3 nucleotides read TGCAGTGCTGGGATTCCGTGCCGAAGCACAGATACGCAGTATTTT. Its translation: CSAGIPCRSTDTQYF.

This clonotype showed up many times. The gene calls are TRBV4-3 and TRBJ2-7, with 10 nucleotides matching TRBD1. Germline V gene sequence: CDR1 LGHNA, CDR2 YSLEER. CDR3 length equals 15 residues. V was clipped by 1 base and J by 4 bases; unmatched bases: 4. This CDR3 is CASSQVVGQGYEQYF. Here the CDR3 DNA reads TGCGCCAGCAGCCAAGTTGTGGGACAGGGGTACGAGCAGTACTTC.

This rearrangement joins TRBV5-1 to TRBJ2-1; the D gene is possibly TRBD1 (6 bases). The V end was cut by 0 bases, the J end by 7 bases, with 14 bases between. Germline V lookup: CDR1 SGHRS, CDR2 YFSETQ. CDR3 length: 15 amino acids. CDR3 sequence (DNA): TGCGCCAGCAGCTTGGTATCTCCAGGGGCTAATGAGCAGTTCTTC. The encoded protein is CASSLVSPGANEQFF. Filled out from reference TRBV5-1 and TRBJ2-1, the complete variable domain reads KAGVTQTPRYLIKTRGQQVTLSCSPISGHRSVSWYQQTPGQGLQFLFEYFSETQRNKGNFPGRFSGRQFSNSRSEMNVSTLELGDSALYLCASSLVSPGANEQFFGPGTRLTVL.

This clonotype showed up just a few times. The genes are TRBV6-5 and TRBJ2-1, with D perhaps matching TRBD1 or TRBD2 (6 bases each). Germline CDR1 reads MNHEY; CDR2 reads SVGAGI. This CDR3 has 13 residues. V was pared by 0 bases and J by 9 bases, with 9 bases between. The CDR3 is CASSYSRGGEQFF. In DNA, the CDR3 is TGTGCCAGCAGTTACTCCAGGGGAGGTGAGCAGTTCTTC.